Presented here are 18 T cell receptor beta chains from one specimen sequenced in a study of blood T cells in healthy people across ages. Primers used in a second PCR of roughly 7 to 11 cycles were a sample-barcoded 5' primer and a J-beta primer mix. TCRdb reprocessed the 5' RACE reads with MiXCR, giving one entry per CDR3 protein. Of about 830,000 distinct CDR3 sequences detected, around 62% appear once; the ten largest clones hold roughly a quarter. Sequenced sample: blood. Receptor source: a man younger than 45 in good health.

This clonotype was seen a handful of times. The chain employs TRBV5-6 and TRBJ2-7, with D possibly being TRBD2 (6 bases). Per the germline V gene, CDR1 is SGHDT and CDR2 is YYEEEE. Trimming shortened V by 5 bases and J by 3 bases, and 30 bases separated the two germline ends. The CDR3 is 19 amino acids. CDR3 nucleotides: TGTGCCAGCAGGGGGGGAGTTTATACGGCACCTCGACGGGGCTACGAGCAGTACTTC. It codes for CASRGGVYTAPRRGYEQYF.

This clonotype was recorded many times. This sequence joins TRBV7-2 and TRBJ2-6; the D is unclear. Germline lookup yields CDR1 SGHTA and CDR2 FQGNSA. Deletions cut 3 bases from V and 0 bases from J, with 3 bases between. This CDR3 comprises 14 residues. CDR3 loop: CASSFYSGANVLTF. CDR3 bases: TGTGCCAGCAGCTTTTACTCTGGGGCCAACGTCCTGACTTTC.

J is TRBJ2-1 and V is TRBV7-9; D may be TRBD2 (6 bases). Trimming removed 5 bases from V and 3 bases from J, with 14 bases in between. The V gene's germline CDR1 is SEHNR and CDR2 FQNEAQ (reference sequence). This CDR3 has 15 amino acids. CDR3 DNA: TGTGCCAGCAGCGAGGGACTGGGTGACTACAATGAGCAGTTCTTC. Its protein is CASSEGLGDYNEQFF.

This chain joins TRBV27 and TRBJ1-2; 7 positions match TRBD1. Trimming at V came to 0 bases and at J to 4 bases, leaving 5 bases not matched to a gene. Germline V gene lookup returns CDR1 MNHEY and CDR2 SMNVEV (reference sequence). This CDR3 spans 15 amino acids. The CDR3 DNA is TGTGCCAGCAGTTTATCCCTGACAGGGCCCTATGGCTACACCTTC. It encodes CASSLSLTGPYGYTF.

The chain joins TRBV4-3 to TRBJ2-1, with 7 bases identical to TRBD2. This CDR3 has 15 amino acids. Unmatched junction bases numbered 5, after V lost 0 bases and J lost 6 bases. The germline gives CDR1 LGHNA, CDR2 YSLEER. CDR3 sequence: CASSQELLAVNEQFF. The CDR3 DNA follows: TGCGCCAGCAGCCAAGAGTTGCTAGCGGTCAATGAGCAGTTCTTC.

With regard to this clonotype: A read error is possible here, since a much larger clone lies one base away. This chain links TRBV4-1 with TRBJ1-4; 8 bases agree with TRBD1. This CDR3 is 16 amino acids long. V lost 4 bases to trimming and J lost 7 bases; unmatched junction nucleotides: 11. Germline CDR1 is MGHRA and CDR2 is YSYEKL. The CDR3 nucleotides are TGCGCCAGCAGCCGAGGGCGGACAGGGAAGTTTGAAAAACTGTTTTTT. This codes for CASSRGRTGKFEKLFF.

This clonotype appeared once. V is TRBV12-3 or TRBV12-4 and J is TRBJ2-1; 9 nucleotides agree with TRBD2. Trimming cost V 7 bases and J 4 bases; bases outside gene matches: 11. The CDR3 has 16 amino acids. CDR3 DNA: TGTGCCAGCACCCCGCCCAGGCTAGCGGGATACAATGAGCAGTTCTTC. Its protein product is CASTPPRLAGYNEQFF.

The chain links TRBV5-1 to TRBJ1-5; 10 bases match TRBD1. CDR1 and CDR2 from the germline V gene are SGHRS and YFSETQ. This CDR3 is 17 amino acids long. Trimming removed 2 bases from V and 5 bases from J; junction bases left unmatched: 10. The CDR3 sequence: CASSFYPGQGSDQPQHF. In nucleotides, the CDR3 is TGCGCCAGCAGCTTTTACCCGGGACAGGGGTCAGATCAGCCCCAGCATTTT.

V and J are TRBV3-1 and TRBJ1-5, with TRBD1 matching over 8 bases. The V segment lost 5 bases and the J segment 6 bases; nucleotides outside the gene matches: 9. In germline, CDR1 is LGHDT, CDR2 YNNKEL (reference sequence). The CDR3 consists of 15 residues. Here the CDR3 reads CASSIRTGLGQPQHF. Written as DNA, the CDR3 is TGTGCCAGCAGCATTAGGACAGGGTTAGGTCAGCCCCAGCATTTT.

This clonotype is a singleton in its sample. The CDR3 bases are TGTGCCAGCAGCCAGGACAGGGGGCCTCAGCCCCAGCATTTT. Protein product: CASSQDRGPQPQHF. V usage is TRBV21-1 and J usage is TRBJ1-5; the table names TRBD1, a call not compared with the DNA. TRBV21-1 is a recognized pseudogene. This CDR3 has 14 amino acids.

This clonotype was detected a few times. V gene TRBV10-3 combines with J gene TRBJ2-3, with D perhaps matching TRBD1 (5 bases). This CDR3 has 12 amino acids. Germline V gene data show CDR1 as ENHRY and CDR2 as SYGVKD. The CDR3 bases are TGTGCGACACAGGACGGGCGAGATACGCAGTATTTT. Its protein product is CATQDGRDTQYF.

This clonotype was seen a single time. The chain joins TRBV9 to TRBJ2-1; 7 bases match TRBD1. The length of the CDR3 is 16 residues. V gave up 2 bases and J gave up 2 bases; unmatched junction bases: 7. The germline gives CDR1 SGDLS, CDR2 YYNGEE. The CDR3 loop reads CASSVTSGTAYNEQFF. DNA for the CDR3: TGTGCCAGCAGCGTGACCTCCGGGACAGCCTACAATGAGCAGTTCTTC.

This clonotype has just a few counts. CDR3 bases: TGCAGCGTTCCCACCTTGGGTAGCGGGGACAATGAGCAGTTCTTC. Its protein is CSVPTLGSGDNEQFF. V and J are TRBV29-1 and TRBJ2-1; 8 bases are shared with TRBD2. With V trimmed by 5 bases and J by 5 bases, 11 bases remained unmatched. The CDR3 has 15 residues. Germline-derived CDR1 and CDR2 are SQVTM and ANQGSEA.

The rearrangement links TRBV4-2 to TRBJ2-3; D remains unclear. Germline loops: CDR1 LGHNA, CDR2 YNFKEQ. The CDR3 totals 15 residues. The germline V and J ends were trimmed by 0 bases and 2 bases, with 9 bases remaining between them. The CDR3 region is CASSQEDGDTDTQYF. CDR3 bases: TGTGCCAGCAGCCAAGAAGACGGAGACACAGATACGCAGTATTTT.

In the case of this clonotype: The junction does not match germline at one end; this may be a read error. The chain recombines TRBV29-1 with TRBJ1-2; D call uncertain. Germline V gene sequence: CDR1 SQVTM, CDR2 ANQGSEA. CDR3 length: 14 residues. CDR3 loop: CSVEDGVRNYGYTF. The CDR3 coding sequence is TGCAGCGTTGAAGATGGGGTCAGGAACTACGGCTACACCTTC.

In this sample, this clonotype turned up many times. This chain links TRBV11-2 with TRBJ2-1; 7 bases fit TRBD1. The J segment lost 4 bases and the V segment lost 5 bases, leaving 11 bases of the junction unmatched. The germline gives CDR1 SGHAT, CDR2 FQNNGV. The CDR3 extends over 16 amino acids. CDR3 protein: CASSPWTGGSYNEQFF. DNA for the CDR3: TGTGCCAGCAGCCCCTGGACAGGCGGATCTTACAATGAGCAGTTCTTC.

The V call is TRBV6-2 or TRBV6-3, the J call TRBJ2-5; 13 bases are shared with TRBD2. V was pared by 6 bases and J by 2 bases, with 6 bases of the junction left unmatched. The CDR3 loop spans 16 amino acids. Germline V gene data show CDR1 as MNHEY and CDR2 as SVGEGT. CDR3 coding DNA: TGTGCCAGCAGCAAATCGACTAGCGGGGGGCAAGAGACCCAGTACTTC. Its protein is CASSKSTSGGQETQYF.

This clonotype appeared a single time. This chain uses TRBV4-3 with TRBJ1-6; D is undetermined. Germline V gives CDR1 LGHNA, CDR2 YSLEER. This CDR3 region has 13 residues. The germline V and J ends were trimmed by 0 bases and 12 bases, with 9 bases remaining between them. The CDR3 sequence is CASSQDVWRPLHF. The CDR3 nucleotides read TGCGCCAGCAGCCAAGATGTATGGAGACCCCTCCACTTT.